These 25 T cell receptor beta chains were sequenced from one sample in a study of sequential checkpoint blockade in melanoma. The method was immunoSEQ multiplex PCR; TCRdb's version includes in-frame clones alone and lacks a portion of them. This table holds about 37,000 clones, around 32% found once. This sample's treatment: randomized to nivolumab then ipilimumab (arm A) or the reverse (arm B). The specimen was tumor tissue (inferred from file names), collected from a patient given nivolumab and ipilimumab in sequence. These receptors were taken from a human donor with melanoma.

This clone was seen more than once but under ten times. This chain's CDR3 is CASSGWERREQFF. CDR3 nucleotide sequence: TGTGCCAGCAGCGGGTGGGAACGGCGCGAGCAGTTCTTC. The gene calls are TRBV9 and TRBJ2-1; D is uncertain. The CDR3 contains 13 residues. Trimming pared 3 bases from V and 10 bases from J, leaving 14 bases between. Per the germline V gene, CDR1 is SGDLS and CDR2 is YYNGEE. Full variable domain (remainder filled in from reference TRBV9 and TRBJ2-1): DSGVTQTPKHLITATGQRVTLRCSPRSGDLSVYWYQQSLDQGLQFLIQYYNGEERAKGNILERFSAQQFPDLHSELNLSSLELGDSALYFCASSGWERREQFFGPGTRLTVL.

V and J are TRBV11-3 and TRBJ1-3, with TRBD1 as a possible D gene (5 bases). The V and J ends lost 5 bases and 8 bases respectively, with 19 bases between them. Per germline, CDR1 SGHNT and CDR2 YENEEA. This CDR3 has 15 residues. The CDR3 coding sequence is TGTGCCAGCAGCGTAACGGGCAGGAGGGGACACACCATATATTTT. This sequence encodes CASSVTGRRGHTIYF.

This clone has just a few counts. The chain recombines TRBV6-8 with TRBJ2-2, with D uncertain. Trimming stripped 4 bases from V and 6 bases from J, with 15 bases between. Germline lookup yields CDR1 MNHGY and CDR2 SAAAGT. CDR3 size: 15 residues. The CDR3 sequence: CASSSRTQAAGELFF. DNA for the CDR3: TGTGCCAGCAGTTCCCGGACCCAAGCTGCCGGGGAGCTGTTTTTT.

This clone was detected ten times or more. The rearrangement joins TRBV11-3 to TRBJ2-7; possible D gene TRBD1, 6 bases. The CDR3 extends over 18 amino acids. CDR1 is SGHNT and CDR2 is YENEEA in the germline V gene. The V gene lost 8 bases and the J gene lost 3 bases, with 29 bases spanning the gap. The CDR3 coding sequence is TGTGCCAGCTCTCCACAGAGGGCAGGGACAAAGGGATTCTACGAGCAGTACTTC. Its protein is CASSPQRAGTKGFYEQYF.

The table lists this clone with a few counts. The genes are TRBV11-3 and TRBJ2-1, with a possible D match to TRBD2 (6 bases). The germline CDR1 and CDR2 sequences are SGHNT and YENEEA. V lost 3 bases and J 0 bases, leaving 9 bases between the germline ends. This CDR3 has 15 amino acids. The DNA for the CDR3 is TGTGCCAGCAGCTTTCAGGGAGGCTCCTACAATGAGCAGTTCTTC. This sequence encodes CASSFQGGSYNEQFF.

The chain is built from TRBV5-1 and TRBJ1-1; TRBD1 might be the D (5 bases). Looked up from germline, CDR1 is SGHRS and CDR2 is YFSETQ. The CDR3 totals 16 residues. Trimming cost V 2 bases and J 3 bases, with 17 bases left between them. CDR3 residues: CASSFPRGDSDTEAFF. Here the CDR3 DNA reads TGCGCCAGCAGCTTCCCCAGAGGGGATTCGGACACTGAAGCTTTCTTT. The full variable domain, with the rest looked up from reference TRBV5-1 and TRBJ1-1, is KAGVTQTPRYLIKTRGQQVTLSCSPISGHRSVSWYQQTPGQGLQFLFEYFSETQRNKGNFPGRFSGRQFSNSRSEMNVSTLELGDSALYLCASSFPRGDSDTEAFFGQGTRLTVV.

This clone occurred a few times. The chain links TRBV9 to TRBJ2-5; D unclear. This CDR3 contains 17 residues. With 4 bases removed from V and 0 bases from J, the gap between germline ends came to 19 bases. Germline V gene sequence: CDR1 SGDLS, CDR2 YYNGEE. CDR3 residues: CASSPLLGPRYQETQYF. As DNA, the CDR3 is TGTGCCAGCAGCCCGCTCTTAGGACCGAGGTACCAAGAGACCCAGTACTTC. Supplemented by reference TRBV9 and TRBJ2-5, the full variable domain reads DSGVTQTPKHLITATGQRVTLRCSPRSGDLSVYWYQQSLDQGLQFLIQYYNGEERAKGNILERFSAQQFPDLHSELNLSSLELGDSALYFCASSPLLGPRYQETQYFGPGTRLLVL.

This clone was counted only a few times. The J gene is TRBJ2-1, the V gene TRBV6-8; D possibly corresponds to TRBD2 (6 bases). Germline V lookup: CDR1 MNHGY, CDR2 SAAAGT. The CDR3 has 16 amino acids. V lost 1 base, J lost 8 bases, and 18 bases lay in between. The CDR3 reads CASSYFYQGGSDEQFF. The CDR3 DNA reads as TGTGCCAGCAGTTACTTTTACCAGGGAGGTAGCGATGAGCAGTTCTTC.

This clone was seen a handful of times. This chain links TRBV9 with TRBJ2-1, with D uncertain. Trimming stripped 0 bases from V and 6 bases from J, with 16 bases between. CDR3 length equals 16 residues. Per germline, CDR1 SGDLS and CDR2 YYNGEE. The CDR3 sequence is CASSVAPSRSANEQFF. CDR3 nucleotides: TGTGCCAGCAGCGTAGCCCCCTCCCGGAGCGCCAATGAGCAGTTCTTC.

This clone appeared a few times. This chain uses TRBV11-1 with TRBJ1-2; a possible D gene is TRBD1 (5 bases). The germline CDR1 and CDR2 sequences are SGHAT and FQDESV (reference sequence). Trimming took 5 bases from V and 2 from J, leaving 18 bases between them. This CDR3 comprises 16 residues. The CDR3 protein is CASSQAGGRGNYGYTF. The CDR3, as DNA: TGTGCCAGCAGCCAAGCCGGTGGGAGGGGCAACTATGGCTACACCTTC. The entire variable domain, with the rest obtained from reference TRBV11-1 and TRBJ1-2, is as follows: EAEVAQSPRYKITEKSQAVAFWCDPISGHATLYWYRQILGQGPELLVQFQDESVVDDSQLPKDRFSAERLKGVDSTLKIQPAELGDSAMYLCASSQAGGRGNYGYTFGSGTRLTVV.

Written as DNA, the CDR3 is TGTGCCAGCAGCTTTACAGGGGACACCGGGGAGCTGTTTTTT. It encodes CASSFTGDTGELFF. The V call is TRBV11-3, the J call TRBJ2-2; TRBD1 aligns across 7 bases. Germline CDR1 and CDR2: SGHNT and YENEEA. J lost 3 bases, V lost 3 bases, and 1 base had no gene match. CDR3 length: 14 residues.

The chain uses TRBV30 and TRBJ2-4; no clear D. Trimming stripped 2 bases from V and 8 bases from J, with 13 bases between. Germline V gene data show CDR1 as GTSNPN and CDR2 as SVGIG (reference sequence). The CDR3 runs 13 residues. The CDR3 is CAWSPLIGHIQYF. CDR3 sequence (DNA): TGTGCCTGGAGTCCACTTATTGGGCACATTCAGTACTTC.

This clone was counted only a few times. The rearrangement links TRBV30 to TRBJ2-5; unclear D gene. This CDR3 contains 11 residues. Germline V CDR1 and CDR2: GTSNPN, SVGIG (reference sequence). V was trimmed by 1 base and J by 5 bases, leaving 5 bases between them. DNA of the CDR3: TGTGCCTGGAGTGGATTGGAGACCCAGTACTTC. Translation gives CAWSGLETQYF.

This clone was seen a few times. The J gene is TRBJ1-4, the V gene TRBV28, with TRBD1 matching 8 bases. The CDR3 is 14 residues long. Germline V gives CDR1 MDHEN, CDR2 SYDVKM. Trimming took 6 bases from V and 7 from J; bases not matched to a gene: 7. The CDR3 DNA sequence: TGTGCCAGCAGCGTCGGACAGGGTGTTGAAAAACTGTTTTTT. It codes for CASSVGQGVEKLFF.

The rearrangement uses TRBV10-3 and TRBJ1-5; D may be TRBD1 (6 bases). CDR1 and CDR2 (germline): ENHRY, SYGVKD. CDR3 length: 15 amino acids. Trimming cost V 0 bases and J 6 bases, with 12 bases left between them. The CDR3 protein is CAISESRGSGQPQHF. CDR3 in DNA: TGTGCCATCAGTGAGTCAAGGGGGTCCGGTCAGCCCCAGCATTTT.

This clone was seen a handful of times. This chain links TRBV6-8 with TRBJ1-2; 7 nucleotides agree with TRBD1. The V and J ends lost 4 bases and 7 bases, in that order; junction bases with no gene match: 9. The germline CDR1 and CDR2 sequences are MNHGY and SAAAGT. The CDR3 has 14 residues. The CDR3 loop is CASSSTTGMRGYTF. The CDR3, as DNA: TGTGCCAGCAGTTCGACGACAGGGATGCGTGGCTACACCTTC.

This sequence joins TRBV5-1 and TRBJ2-5, with 9 bases that match TRBD2. This CDR3 has 19 amino acids. J gave up 2 bases and V 0 bases, and 14 bases lay outside the gene matches. The germline CDR1 and CDR2 sequences are SGHRS and YFSETQ. In DNA, the CDR3 is TGCGCCAGCAGCTTGGCCCCCCGGGGCACTAGCGGGTTACAAGAGACCCAGTACTTC. This codes for CASSLAPRGTSGLQETQYF.

This clone was recorded a few times. The chain couples TRBV11-3 to TRBJ1-1, with 7 nucleotides matching TRBD1. The V gene end was trimmed by 4 bases and the J gene end by 2 bases; junction bases not matched to a gene: 4. The germline gives CDR1 SGHNT, CDR2 YENEEA. CDR3 length: 14 residues. Here the CDR3 reads CASSYRQGNTEAFF. The CDR3 DNA reads TGTGCCAGCAGCTACCGACAGGGAAACACTGAAGCTTTCTTT.

This clone was seen repeatedly, ten times or more. The genes are TRBV7-1 and TRBJ2-2; 8 bases line up with TRBD2. TRBV7-1 is sorted into the ORF group, with uncertain function. The CDR3 sequence is 15 residues long. Trimming cost V 5 bases and J 0 bases; bases outside gene matches: 2. The CDR3, as DNA: TGTGCCAGCAGCCCGGGACTAGCGAACACCGGGGAGCTGTTTTTT. As protein: CASSPGLANTGELFF.

The chain joins TRBV5-1 to TRBJ1-5, with no clear D. This CDR3 region has 15 residues. The germline V and J ends were trimmed by 1 base and 0 bases, with 8 bases remaining between them. In germline, CDR1 is SGHRS, CDR2 YFSETQ. The CDR3 sequence is CASSLSGNSNQPQHF. CDR3 bases: TGCGCCAGCAGCTTGTCAGGTAATAGCAATCAGCCCCAGCATTTT. The variable domain in full, completed from reference TRBV5-1 and TRBJ1-5, reads KAGVTQTPRYLIKTRGQQVTLSCSPISGHRSVSWYQQTPGQGLQFLFEYFSETQRNKGNFPGRFSGRQFSNSRSEMNVSTLELGDSALYLCASSLSGNSNQPQHFGDGTRLSIL.

J is TRBJ1-1 and V is TRBV19; D uncertain. Trimming removed 7 bases from V and 6 bases from J, with 21 bases in between. The CDR3 totals 15 residues. Germline CDR1 and CDR2: LNHDA and SQIVND (reference sequence). This CDR3 is CASKTSGNPGAEAFF. The CDR3 DNA sequence: TGTGCCAGTAAAACCTCTGGAAATCCTGGCGCTGAAGCTTTCTTT. Full variable domain (remainder filled in from reference TRBV19 and TRBJ1-1): DGGITQSPKYLFRKEGQNVTLSCEQNLNHDAMYWYRQDPGQGLRLIYYSQIVNDFQKGDIAEGYSVSREKKESFPLTVTSAQKNPTAFYLCASKTSGNPGAEAFFGQGTRLTVV.

The chain joins TRBV19 to TRBJ1-1, with D possibly being TRBD1 (5 bases). Germline loops: CDR1 LNHDA, CDR2 SQIVND (reference sequence). This CDR3 spans 15 amino acids. The V end was cut by 8 bases, the J end by 1 base, with 17 bases between. The CDR3 loop is CASFTDQTANTEAFF. CDR3 nucleotides: TGTGCCAGTTTCACCGACCAGACAGCGAACACTGAAGCTTTCTTT.

This clone was seen repeatedly, ten times or more. The genes are TRBV7-4 and TRBJ1-3; 9 bases are shared with TRBD1. V dropped 5 bases and J dropped 0; count of bases not matched to a gene: 5. Germline values: CDR1 SGHVT, CDR2 SQSDAQ. The CDR3 runs to 16 residues. The CDR3 DNA reads TGTGCCAGCAGCCCTGGACAGGGGCTCTCTGGAAACACCATATATTTT. This sequence encodes CASSPGQGLSGNTIYF.

The CDR3 coding sequence is TGTGCCAGCTCACTGGGGGGCAGGGACTACGAGCAGTACTTC. Residues: CASSLGGRDYEQYF. J is TRBJ2-7 and V is TRBV18; D possibly uses TRBD1 or TRBD2 (6 bases each). This CDR3 contains 14 residues. CDR1 and CDR2 from the germline V gene are KGHSH and LQKENI. The ends were cut back, 4 bases at V and 3 bases at J, with 13 bases in the middle.

This clone has more than one count but fewer than ten. The V gene is TRBV28, the J gene TRBJ2-7; D could derive from TRBD1 or TRBD2 (5 bases each). The V gene lost 3 bases and the J gene lost 3 bases, with 12 bases spanning the gap. Per germline, CDR1 MDHEN and CDR2 SYDVKM. The CDR3 has 14 amino acids. The CDR3 DNA sequence: TGTGCCAGCAGTTTGGGGGAAGGGATCTACGAGCAGTACTTC. Protein product: CASSLGEGIYEQYF. Full variable domain (remainder filled in from reference TRBV28 and TRBJ2-7): DVKVTQSSRYLVKRTGEKVFLECVQDMDHENMFWYRQDPGLGLRLIYFSYDVKMKEKGDIPEGYSVSREKKERFSLILESASTNQTSMYLCASSLGEGIYEQYFGPGTRLTVT.